This TCR beta chain came from a study of blood T cell repertoires in COVID-19 (dated by TCRdb to 2018 to 2021). Regarding the study in general: Samples from collaborators originated in the United States, Italy and Spain and spanned both the acute and convalescent phases of COVID-19. The dataset comprised deeply sampled blood TCRbeta repertoires from subjects exposed to, actively infected with, or recovered from COVID-19. Where HLA class I and class II types were available, the types were taken from metadata supplied by the sample provider, not from assay-based typing. The samples were drawn from two sources: the first 160 participants of the ongoing ImmuneRACE study, and 1,000 to 1,500 subjects contributed by 6 global collaborators. The prospective study material was composed of cDNA or gDNA derived from T cells, B-cell-depleted T cells, or PBMCs. Sample metadata almost always included a de-identified subject ID, COVID-19 status, age in years and sex. The repertoires were made available in a free public database intended to serve as a resource for research on the immune response to SARS-CoV-2. General conclusions and limits of the study: Clinical and demographic metadata were provided uncurated, with the amount varying by source and participant.

Measured from the cysteine to the phenylalanine, the CDR3 is 14 residues long. Just CDR3 DNA is preserved here, 42 bases in frame from base 1. Trimming removed 7 bases from V and 6 bases from J; the gene matches leave 9 bases unexplained. Sequences LGHDT (CDR1) and YNNKEL (CDR2) are obtained from the germline V gene (reference sequence). In Seattle, one collaborating source enrolled patients while the infection was active and tracked those patients longitudinally over the course of disease. Whole blood was collected in K2EDTA tubes by collaborating institutions according to the institutions' own protocols. For TCRbeta analysis, collaborators shipped samples as frozen whole blood, isolated PBMCs, or DNA extracted from either of those sample types. The immunoSEQ Assay, a bias-controlled multiplex PCR, was used to amplify TCRbeta CDR3 regions from genomic DNA. The study's own analysis went as follows. Nucleated cell counts per sample were estimated from amplification of reference gene primers within the assay. Sequence reads were collapsed and filtered to measure the absolute abundance of every unique TCRbeta CDR3 rearrangement. For each sample, productive Simpson clonality was calculated as the square root of Simpson's diversity index over productive rearrangements. TCRdb retrieved this table from immuneACCESS and kept in-frame rearrangements only. Not all clones are present; in checked studies, unresolved V genes account for under half, and no reason is known for the remainder. The V and J calls and clone size were taken over from that table, and D and trimming were inferred from the DNA. This sample gives some 19,000 clones in total; more than 65% of them show up just once. In total, the top ten clones hold over 15% of the sample.

As regards this clone: This clone's antigen is unknown. Base qualities are not recorded, but no much larger clone differs from it by a single base.

The clonotype was recovered from a man between 65 and 80 years old with COVID-19, enrolled during active disease. The sequence is built from TRBV3-1 (or the pseudogene TRBV3-2) and TRBJ1-1, with 9 bases matching TRBD1. The sample taken for sequencing was peripheral blood. The DNA sequence is as follows: TGTGCCAGCACTCTTAACAGGGGGCAAGCTGAAGCTTTCTTT. Its coded protein is CASTLNRGQAEAFF.